The 23 T cell receptor beta chains below were found in one sample sequenced in a study of tumor-infiltrating lymphocytes in glioblastoma multiforme. TCR beta libraries were built from RNA through three nested multiplex PCR rounds using modified ARM-PCR. One entry per CDR3 protein, called by TCRdb with MiXCR from the multiplex PCR reads. The sample records about 32,000 distinct CDR3 sequences, roughly three fifths being singletons. The source material was brain tumor tissue. These receptors all stem from a male donor with glioblastoma.

As for this clonotype: Compared with germline, one end of the junction differs, possibly owing to a read error. This sequence joins TRBV6-6 and TRBJ1-1; no firm D call. This CDR3 is built from 14 residues. CDR1 is MNHNY, CDR2 SVGAGI, per germline (reference sequence). CDR3 sequence reads: CAGIRGQENIEAFF. The CDR3 coding sequence is TGTGCCGGCATCAGAGGGCAAGAGAACATTGAAGCTTTCTTT.

This clonotype was picked up one time. The rearrangement joins TRBV20-1 to TRBJ2-7; 8 bases are shared with TRBD1. CDR3 length: 15 residues. The ends lost 3 bases at V and 2 bases at J; junction bases unmatched: 9. Germline CDR1 and CDR2: DFQATT and SNEGSKA (reference sequence). In DNA form, the CDR3 reads TGCAGTGCTAGTGAGGGGACAGGCCTAGCCTACGAGCAGTACTTC. This sequence encodes CSASEGTGLAYEQYF.

Notes on this clonotype: This CDR3 fails to terminate in the conserved phenylalanine or tryptophan, so it likely reflects a read error. V is TRBV7-9 and J is TRBJ2-1; D unresolved. The CDR3 sequence is 17 residues long. Germline V lookup: CDR1 SEHNR, CDR2 FQNEAQ (reference sequence). The CDR3 reads CASSPPGQMSSYNEQFS. As DNA, the CDR3 is TGCGCCAGCAGTCCCCCTGGGCAGATGAGCTCCTACAATGAGCAGTTCTCC.

This clonotype was counted between two and nine times. The chain is built from TRBV12-3 or TRBV12-4 and TRBJ2-2; perhaps TRBD2 as D (5 bases). The CDR3 sequence is 12 residues long. V was cut by 7 bases and J by 9 bases, with 12 bases left in between. As DNA, the CDR3 is TGTGCCAGCACCCAGTCCGGGAGGGAGCTGTTTTTT. Its protein product is CASTQSGRELFF.

Many counts were recorded for this clonotype. CDR3 nucleotide sequence: TGTGCCAGCAGTTTCCCGGGGAGGGAGACCCAGTACTTC. This translates into CASSFPGRETQYF. The chain couples TRBV12-3 or TRBV12-4 to TRBJ2-5; weak D call: TRBD2 (6 bases). The CDR3 consists of 13 residues. The germline V and J ends were trimmed by 3 bases and 5 bases, with 10 bases remaining between them.

In DNA, the CDR3 is TGCGCCAGCAGCTTGGAGATGGGTTTCAGCGACGCTGAAGCTTTCTTT. Residues: CASSLEMGFSDAEAFF. This sequence joins TRBV5-1 and TRBJ1-1, with D unresolved. CDR1 SGHRS and CDR2 YFSETQ come from the germline V gene. The CDR3 spans 16 residues. V was trimmed by 0 bases and J by 6 bases, leaving 18 bases between them.

Comments on this clonotype: Here the CDR3 omits its conserved ending phenylalanine or tryptophan, so a read error is the likely source. V is TRBV28 and J is TRBJ2-3; D is perhaps TRBD2 (5 bases). This CDR3 has 14 residues. Germline assignment: CDR1 MDHEN and CDR2 SYDVKM. This CDR3 reads CTSSFLSGTDTQYY. The CDR3 DNA reads TGTACCAGCAGTTTTCTTAGCGGCACAGATACGCAGTATTAT.

The chain employs TRBV20-1 and TRBJ2-1, with 7 positions matching TRBD2. The V gene's germline CDR1 is DFQATT and CDR2 SNEGSKA (reference sequence). The V segment lost 2 bases and the J segment 8 bases; nucleotides outside the gene matches: 9. The CDR3 has 14 amino acids. Here the CDR3 reads CSARNGLEVDEQFF. The CDR3 DNA reads as TGCAGTGCTAGAAATGGACTAGAAGTAGATGAGCAGTTCTTC.

With respect to this clonotype: Germline is not matched at one junction end, which may reflect a read error. This rearrangement joins TRBV10-3 to TRBJ2-5; unclear D gene. CDR3 size: 17 residues. Germline V gene data show CDR1 as ENHRY and CDR2 as SYGVKD. CDR3 in amino acids: CSINEIVGKGAQETQYF. In DNA, the CDR3 is TGTTCCATCAATGAGATTGTAGGCAAGGGTGCCCAAGAGACCCAGTACTTC.

This clonotype came up a few times. The V gene is TRBV20-1, the J gene TRBJ2-5; TRBD1 agrees at 8 bases. Germline V lookup: CDR1 DFQATT, CDR2 SNEGSKA (reference sequence). V was clipped by 7 bases and J by 3 bases; unmatched bases: 16. This CDR3 has 16 amino acids. The CDR3 protein is CSVRDEQGAFKETQYF. The CDR3 DNA is TGCAGTGTTAGGGATGAGCAGGGGGCATTTAAAGAGACCCAGTACTTC.

Ten or more counts support this clonotype. The rearrangement uses TRBV20-1 and TRBJ2-5, with 10 bases fitting TRBD2. The ends lost 1 base at V and 5 bases at J; junction bases unmatched: 13. The germline gives CDR1 DFQATT, CDR2 SNEGSKA (reference sequence). The CDR3 has 17 residues. The CDR3 sequence is CSARAARSGRAHETQYF. CDR3 sequence (DNA): TGCAGTGCTAGAGCCGCGAGAAGCGGGAGGGCCCACGAGACCCAGTACTTC.

The chain recombines TRBV20-1 with TRBJ2-3; 15 nucleotides agree with TRBD2. V was clipped by 3 bases and J by 0 bases; unmatched bases: 13. The CDR3 has 20 residues. CDR1 is DFQATT and CDR2 is SNEGSKA in the germline V gene (reference sequence). The CDR3: CSASCPGLAGGPSSTDTQYF. The CDR3 region has the DNA TGCAGTGCTAGTTGCCCCGGACTAGCGGGAGGGCCAAGTAGCACAGATACGCAGTATTTT.

This clonotype appeared a few times. This sequence joins TRBV11-2 and TRBJ1-2; TRBD1 matches at 9 bases. This CDR3 has 14 residues. Germline CDR1 reads SGHAT; CDR2 reads FQNNGV. V was pared by 2 bases and J by 3 bases, with 1 base of the junction left unmatched. The DNA for the CDR3 is TGTGCCAGCAGCTTAAACAGGGGGCACTATGGCTACACCTTC. Protein: CASSLNRGHYGYTF.

V usage is TRBV12-3 or TRBV12-4 and J usage is TRBJ1-3, with a tentative D call TRBD1 (6 bases). Trimming pared 5 bases from V and 4 bases from J, leaving 15 bases between. CDR3 size: 15 residues. CDR3 sequence (DNA): TGTGCCAGCAGTACCACCGGGACAACCGGAAACACCATATATTTT. Protein: CASSTTGTTGNTIYF.

A remark on this clonotype: The junction shows a germline mismatch at one end, possibly a read error. The rearrangement links TRBV20-1 to TRBJ2-1; D perhaps matches TRBD2 (6 bases). Germline loops: CDR1 DFQATT, CDR2 SNEGSKA (reference sequence). This CDR3 comprises 15 residues. The CDR3 DNA reads TGCAGTGCTAGAAACGACTTCCGGGAGATCGACGAGCATTTCTTC. This codes for CSARNDFREIDEHFF.

On this clonotype: One end of the junction varies from germline; a read error may be responsible. The chain couples TRBV6-5 to TRBJ1-6; D remains unclear. CDR1 and CDR2 from the germline V gene are MNHEY and SVGAGI. The CDR3 is 14 amino acids. CDR3 sequence reads: CASSHNPSNSPLYF. CDR3 coding DNA: TGCGCCAGCAGTCACAACCCTAGTAATTCACCCCTCTACTTT.

This rearrangement joins TRBV6-5 to TRBJ2-1, with TRBD2 as a possible D gene (6 bases). This CDR3 region has 18 residues. With 6 bases removed from V and 8 bases from J, the gap between germline ends came to 29 bases. CDR1 MNHEY and CDR2 SVGAGI come from the germline V gene. The CDR3 bases are TGTGCCAGCAGGCTGCTCACTCTGGGACTCCCGGACGGGGATGAGCAGTTCTTC. The encoded protein is CASRLLTLGLPDGDEQFF.

This clonotype has only one observation. The conserved final phenylalanine or tryptophan is absent from the CDR3, which likely points to a read error. The rearrangement uses TRBV10-3 and TRBJ1-4; TRBD1 agrees at 8 bases. The germline gives CDR1 ENHRY, CDR2 SYGVKD. CDR3 length equals 15 residues. The CDR3 region is CAVSAGQGDNEKLFL. The CDR3 DNA sequence: TGTGCCGTCAGCGCAGGACAGGGAGATAATGAAAAACTGTTTTTG.

The sample holds a few counts of this clonotype. The chain links TRBV2 to TRBJ2-1, with 11 nucleotides matching TRBD2. The CDR3 totals 15 residues. The germline gives CDR1 SNHLY, CDR2 FYNNEI. The V and J ends lost 6 bases and 5 bases, in that order; junction bases with no gene match: 6. The CDR3 is CASRTGTSGHNEQFF. The CDR3 region has the DNA TGTGCCAGCAGGACCGGGACTAGCGGCCACAATGAGCAGTTCTTC.

Ten or more counts support this clonotype. This chain uses TRBV21-1 with TRBJ2-3; no check of the table's D call, TRBD1, against the DNA was made. TRBV21-1 is shown as a pseudogene. This CDR3 has 19 residues. The chain's CDR3 is CASSHTGTSRFHSTDTQYF. The CDR3 bases are TGTGCCAGCAGCCATACCGGGACATCCCGTTTCCATAGCACAGATACGCAGTATTTT.

V and J are TRBV29-1 and TRBJ2-7, with unresolved D. This CDR3 has 11 residues. Trimming cost V 5 bases and J 7 bases, with 12 bases left between them. Germline assignment: CDR1 SQVTM and CDR2 ANQGSEA. DNA of the CDR3: TGCAGCGTTCTGATGGATTATGAGCAGTACTTC. Translating it yields CSVLMDYEQYF.

With regard to this clonotype: The junction shows a germline mismatch at one end, possibly a read error. V and J are TRBV20-1 and TRBJ1-1; D call uncertain. Germline V gives CDR1 DFQATT, CDR2 SNEGSKA (reference sequence). This CDR3 region has 13 residues. In DNA, the CDR3 is TGCAGCGCTATAAGGAGGGCAGACACTGAAGCTTTCTTT. This sequence encodes CSAIRRADTEAFF.

This chain links TRBV29-1 with TRBJ1-6, with D perhaps matching TRBD1 (6 bases). V was shortened by 4 bases and J by 14 bases, with 18 bases between the two germline ends. CDR1 is SQVTM and CDR2 is ANQGSEA in the germline V gene. The CDR3 is 13 amino acids. CDR3 nucleotide sequence: TGCAGCGTTGCTAGGGACATAGAATCAACCCTCCACTTT. It specifies CSVARDIESTLHF.